Given below is one T cell receptor (beta chain) in context. Its target is not known. This sample is drawn from a study of graft-versus-host responses after intestinal transplantation. About the study: Recipients were all induced with anti-thymocyte globulin, then given tacrolimus and steroids for 2 to 4 years.

Measured with immunoSEQ multiplex PCR; TCRdb has only the in-frame clones, and not every one. The sample comprises about 86,000 clones, roughly 91% of which are singletons, and approximately 0.48% rests with the top ten. General study findings and limits: GvH clone levels peaked in circulation, and this peak was associated with early post-transplant HvG declines. Detected in recipient marrow were GvH clones, some of which were first observed in ileum or blood.

The sample in question was unstimulated CD8+ T cells sorted from spleen or lymph node cells, obtained before intestinal transplant. The sequence derives from a human donor who received an intestinal transplant.

The CDR3 nucleotides read TGTGCCAGTAGTATCCTCCCTACCACCGGGGATACGCAGTATTTT. Translating gives CASSILPTTGDTQYF. J is TRBJ2-3 and V is TRBV19; D is unresolved. The V gene lost 3 bases and the J gene lost 6 bases, with 16 bases spanning the gap. The CDR3 covers 15 residues. CDR1 is LNHDA and CDR2 is SQIVND in the germline V gene (reference sequence).